Shown below are 17 T cell receptor beta chains from a single sample sequenced in a study of T-cell memory formation after mild COVID-19. TCRdb re-called the 5' RACE reads through MiXCR, storing one row per CDR3 protein. The data contain under 300,000 distinct CDR3 sequences, 8% to 10% of them singletons. Input material: PBMCs or a T cell subset sorted from them (not recorded which). The receptors derive from a young man who had mild COVID-19 (a few samples of this study predate the infection). Cell type and time point are not known.

The V and J genes are TRBV4-3 and TRBJ2-2; TRBD1 might be the D (6 bases). V lost 4 bases, J lost 6 bases, and 15 bases lay in between. Germline loops: CDR1 LGHNA, CDR2 YSLEER. The CDR3 sequence is 15 residues long. The CDR3 DNA is TGCGCCAGCAGCCCAGTCCACAGGGCGGCCGGGGAGCTGTTTTTT. Encoded protein: CASSPVHRAAGELFF.

The J gene is TRBJ2-6, the V gene TRBV19, with TRBD1 matching over 11 bases. Germline V CDR1 and CDR2: LNHDA, SQIVND (reference sequence). Losses at the gene ends were 8 bases for V and 4 bases for J; bases not matched to a gene: 4. The CDR3 length is 15 residues. The CDR3 nucleotides read TGTGCCAGTGGACAGGGGGCGCTCGGGGCCAACGTCCTGACTTTC. Encoded protein: CASGQGALGANVLTF.

V usage is TRBV11-2 and J usage is TRBJ1-6; D ambiguous. The CDR3 is 15 amino acids. Per the germline V gene, CDR1 is SGHAT and CDR2 is FQNNGV. The V end was cut by 1 base, the J end by 4 bases, with 8 bases between. CDR3 sequence (DNA): TGTGCCAGCAGCTTAGTTCGGGGTTATAATTCACCCCTCCACTTT. The encoded protein is CASSLVRGYNSPLHF.

The table lists this clonotype with a few counts. This chain links TRBV15 with TRBJ2-3, with 7 bases aligning to TRBD2. Germline V gene sequence: CDR1 LNHNV, CDR2 YYDKDF (reference sequence). The V and J ends lost 0 bases and 2 bases, in that order; junction bases with no gene match: 5. CDR3 size: 16 residues. The CDR3 nucleotides read TGTGCCACCAGCAGAGATGGGGGGGTTTTCACAGATACGCAGTATTTT. Translated: CATSRDGGVFTDTQYF.

V usage is TRBV19 and J usage is TRBJ1-5; D unresolved. The CDR3 is 12 amino acids. Trimming cost V 7 bases and J 2 bases, with 6 bases left between them. The germline CDR1 and CDR2 sequences are LNHDA and SQIVND (reference sequence). CDR3 nucleotide sequence: TGTGCCAGTACTGGGGGCAATCAGCCCCAGCATTTT. This encodes CASTGGNQPQHF.

The V and J genes are TRBV9 and TRBJ2-3; 10 positions match TRBD2. There are 15 residues in the CDR3. The V gene end was trimmed by 0 bases and the J gene end by 6 bases; junction bases not matched to a gene: 4. Germline values: CDR1 SGDLS, CDR2 YYNGEE. CDR3 region: CASSVGRAGGDTQYF. As DNA, the CDR3 is TGTGCCAGCAGCGTAGGGAGAGCGGGGGGGGATACGCAGTATTTT.

There are a few counts of this clonotype. This chain connects TRBV20-1 to TRBJ2-5; 7 bases map to TRBD1. Germline CDR1 reads DFQATT; CDR2 reads SNEGSKA (reference sequence). The CDR3 consists of 12 residues. Trimming took 1 base from V and 5 from J; bases not matched to a gene: 1. The CDR3 DNA reads TGCAGTGCTAGAGTGGACAGGGAGACCCAGTACTTC. This translates into CSARVDRETQYF.

This clonotype was counted a few times. The chain recombines TRBV12-3 or TRBV12-4 with TRBJ2-2, with D unclear. Deletions cut 3 bases from V and 6 bases from J, with 8 bases between. This CDR3 spans 13 amino acids. The CDR3 sequence: CASSFAPAGELFF. CDR3 nucleotide sequence: TGTGCCAGCAGTTTTGCACCCGCCGGGGAGCTGTTTTTT.

This clonotype was seen a handful of times. The chain has TRBV19 and TRBJ1-5; D remains ambiguous. CDR3 length: 13 residues. From germline, CDR1 is LNHDA and CDR2 SQIVND (reference sequence). The V gene lost 10 bases and the J gene lost 3 bases, with 13 bases spanning the gap. The DNA of the CDR3 is TGTGCCACCAGTGTCGGACCCAATCAGCCCCAGCATTTT. This gives the protein CATSVGPNQPQHF.

This clonotype was seen repeatedly, ten times or more. The rearrangement links TRBV18 to TRBJ2-7, with TRBD1 identical over 7 bases. The CDR3 is 12 residues long. The junction had 2 bases not matched to a gene; V was cut back by 5 bases and J by 4 bases. Per germline, CDR1 KGHSH and CDR2 LQKENI. The CDR3 here is CASSGTAYEQYF. The CDR3 DNA reads TGTGCCAGCTCAGGGACAGCGTACGAGCAGTACTTC.

The chain carries TRBV6-4 and TRBJ2-7; 7 bases line up with TRBD2. Germline V gene lookup returns CDR1 MRHNA and CDR2 SNTAGT. The J segment lost 1 base and the V segment lost 3 bases, leaving 6 bases of the junction unmatched. The CDR3 consists of 15 residues. CDR3 region: CASSDRREGSYEQYV. DNA of the CDR3: TGTGCCAGCAGTGATCGGAGGGAGGGGTCCTACGAGCAGTACGTC.

V and J are TRBV7-9 and TRBJ1-3; tentatively, D is TRBD1 (5 bases). The CDR3 has 15 amino acids. Germline V gene lookup returns CDR1 SEHNR and CDR2 FQNEAQ (reference sequence). V lost 5 bases, J lost 0 bases, and 11 bases lay in between. The CDR3 loop reads CASSPGLTSGNTIYF. The CDR3, as DNA: TGTGCCAGCAGCCCGGGACTGACCTCTGGAAACACCATATATTTT. The full variable domain, in which reference TRBV7-9 and TRBJ1-3 provide the parts outside the CDR3, is DTGVSQNPRHKITKRGQNVTFRCDPISEHNRLYWYRQTLGQGPEFLTYFQNEAQLEKSRLLSDRFSAERPKGSFSTLEIQRTEQGDSAMYLCASSPGLTSGNTIYFGEGSWLTVV.

The rearrangement links TRBV25-1 to TRBJ2-1; D possibly corresponds to TRBD1 (6 bases). Germline V gives CDR1 MGHDK, CDR2 SYGVNS. The CDR3 length is 17 residues. Between the trimmed V and J ends, which lost 2 bases and 0 bases, there was a span of 14 bases. The CDR3 coding sequence is TGTGCCAGCAGTGAACTTGGGACACGGAGCTCCTACAATGAGCAGTTCTTC. The encoded protein is CASSELGTRSSYNEQFF.

This clonotype was seen only a few times. The gene calls are TRBV10-3 and TRBJ2-5; D perhaps matches TRBD1 (6 bases). CDR3 size: 16 residues. Germline CDR1 and CDR2: ENHRY and SYGVKD. Trimming took off 0 bases at V and 5 bases at J, with 16 bases between the two ends. CDR3 nucleotides: TGTGCCATCAGTGAGTCGAATCAGGGGCCTCCGGAGACCCAGTACTTC. It specifies CAISESNQGPPETQYF.

This clonotype was counted between two and nine times. The chain is built from TRBV6-5 and TRBJ2-5, with 7 bases aligning to TRBD2. Germline V gives CDR1 MNHEY, CDR2 SVGAGI. The trim removed 6 bases at V and 0 bases at J, leaving 10 bases unmatched. There are 16 residues in the CDR3. The CDR3 is CASSKTGGLYQETQYF. The CDR3 bases are TGTGCCAGCAGCAAAACGGGGGGACTGTACCAAGAGACCCAGTACTTC.

This clonotype was detected many times. This rearrangement joins TRBV12-3 or TRBV12-4 to TRBJ2-1, with 12 bases identical to TRBD2. With V trimmed by 7 bases and J by 4 bases, 5 bases remained unmatched. This CDR3 comprises 15 residues. The CDR3 DNA is TGTGCCAGCATTCTAGCGGGGGGGCGTTACAATGAGCAGTTCTTC. This gives the protein CASILAGGRYNEQFF.

This chain connects TRBV20-1 to TRBJ1-5; 12 bases match TRBD1. From germline, CDR1 is DFQATT and CDR2 SNEGSKA (reference sequence). V was pared by 0 bases and J by 7 bases, with 10 bases of the junction left unmatched. The CDR3 length is 17 residues. In nucleotides, the CDR3 is TGCAGTGCTAGAGACCCGGGACAGGGGGCTATCAAGCAGCCCCAGCATTTT. It yields the protein CSARDPGQGAIKQPQHF.